The 30 T cell receptor beta chains below all came from one sample that was sequenced in a study of cytomegalovirus exposure and HLA in healthy donors (dated by TCRdb to 2016 to 2017). Library prep was done by the immunoSEQ multiplex PCR assay. For the multiplex PCR, a mixture combining 60 forward primers for TCR Vbeta segments and 13 reverse primers for TCR Jbeta segments was used. TCRdb holds this immuneACCESS table with in-frame rearrangements only. Some clones are missing; in checked studies, unresolved V genes explain under half, and the rest has no known cause. This sample holds 150,000 to 190,000 clones; about 85% were observed only once. The ten largest make up roughly 2.4% of the sample. Sequencing used PBMCs. The source of these receptors is a woman between 18 and 29 years old in good health and CMV-seronegative.

The table lists this clone with a few counts. The CDR3 DNA reads TGTGCCAGCAGTTTAGCCGGGACAGGGCTTGAAAAACTGTTTTTT. Translated, it gives CASSLAGTGLEKLFF. The V call is TRBV28, the J call TRBJ1-4; TRBD1 matches at 9 bases. Unmatched junction bases numbered 5, after V lost 2 bases and J lost 7 bases. This CDR3 contains 15 residues. Germline-derived CDR1 and CDR2 are MDHEN and SYDVKM.

Written as DNA, the CDR3 is TGTGCCAGCAGTTTATGGGTGGAGACCTACGAGCAGTACTTC. As protein: CASSLWVETYEQYF. The chain links TRBV28 to TRBJ2-7; D is uncertain. Trimming shortened V by 0 bases and J by 2 bases, and 8 bases separated the two germline ends. The CDR3 covers 14 residues. Germline CDR1 reads MDHEN; CDR2 reads SYDVKM.

The chain has TRBV19 and TRBJ2-1; 7 nucleotides line up with TRBD1. Germline values: CDR1 LNHDA, CDR2 SQIVND (reference sequence). This CDR3 contains 15 residues. Losses at the gene ends were 5 bases for V and 9 bases for J; bases not matched to a gene: 13. CDR3 loop: CASSPDRVRGGEQFF. The CDR3 DNA reads TGTGCCAGTAGTCCCGACAGGGTTCGGGGTGGTGAGCAGTTCTTC.

This clone appeared a few times. The chain employs TRBV4-3 and TRBJ2-7, with 8 bases matching TRBD2. The CDR3 loop spans 15 amino acids. The germline V gene encodes CDR1 LGHNA and CDR2 YSLEER. V lost 0 bases and J lost 2; bases outside the gene matches: 3. This CDR3 is CASSQDTGGPYEQYF. The CDR3, as DNA: TGCGCCAGCAGCCAAGATACGGGGGGGCCCTACGAGCAGTACTTC.

The J gene is TRBJ2-7, the V gene TRBV5-1; 9 nucleotides align to TRBD1. The ends lost 4 bases at V and 7 bases at J; junction bases unmatched: 12. The CDR3 has 15 amino acids. The germline CDR1 and CDR2 sequences are SGHRS and YFSETQ. CDR3 protein: CASSRLTGGGGEQYF. The CDR3 nucleotides read TGCGCCAGCAGCCGGCTGACAGGGGGTGGGGGTGAGCAGTACTTC.

This chain joins TRBV7-2 and TRBJ2-7; weak D call: TRBD2 (5 bases). Germline CDR1 and CDR2: SGHTA and FQGNSA. There are 15 residues in the CDR3. Trimming took 5 bases from V and 5 from J, leaving 19 bases between them. The DNA for the CDR3 is TGTGCCAGCAGCCCCTTCGCCCGGGGAACGCACGAGCAGTACTTC. This codes for CASSPFARGTHEQYF.

The V call is TRBV28, the J call TRBJ1-3; TRBD1 is a possible D gene (6 bases). Germline V gives CDR1 MDHEN, CDR2 SYDVKM. The CDR3 loop spans 15 amino acids. V gave up 3 bases and J gave up 6 bases, with 15 bases separating them. CDR3 sequence (DNA): TGTGCCAGCAGTTTTCAGGGGAAGAAAGAAAACACCATATATTTT. Translated: CASSFQGKKENTIYF. The full variable domain, in which reference TRBV28 and TRBJ1-3 provide the parts outside the CDR3, is DVKVTQSSRYLVKRTGEKVFLECVQDMDHENMFWYRQDPGLGLRLIYFSYDVKMKEKGDIPEGYSVSREKKERFSLILESASTNQTSMYLCASSFQGKKENTIYFGEGSWLTVV.

The V gene is TRBV2, the J gene TRBJ1-5; D is unclear. CDR3 length equals 14 residues. V dropped 2 bases and J dropped 1 base, with 6 bases sitting between them. Germline loops: CDR1 SNHLY, CDR2 FYNNEI. The CDR3 bases are TGTGCCAGCAGTGAACGTGAGAGCAATCAGCCCCAGCATTTT. Translating gives CASSERESNQPQHF.

V and J are TRBV6-1 and TRBJ2-7; no reliable D call. The CDR3 sequence is 13 residues long. CDR1 MNHNS and CDR2 SASEGT come from the germline V gene. Trimming left V 4 bases short and J 0 bases short, with 7 bases between. CDR3 DNA sequence: TGTGCCAGCAGTGCCCGCGCCTCCTACGAGCAGTACTTC. Amino acid sequence: CASSARASYEQYF.

The rearrangement uses TRBV5-4 and TRBJ1-6; perhaps TRBD1 as D (6 bases). Trimming took off 0 bases at V and 8 bases at J, with 12 bases between the two ends. The V gene's germline CDR1 is SGHNT and CDR2 YYREEE (reference sequence). This CDR3 has 15 residues. This chain's CDR3 is CASSLDQGTHSPLHF. DNA of the CDR3: TGTGCCAGCAGCTTGGACCAGGGGACACATTCACCCCTCCACTTT.

Turning to this clone: The same CDR3 also results from other DNA sequences found in this sample. V usage is TRBV5-1 and J usage is TRBJ2-5; possibly TRBD2 for D (5 bases). V shed 0 bases and J shed 5 bases, with 11 bases lying between them. The CDR3 spans 14 residues. Germline V lookup: CDR1 SGHRS, CDR2 YFSETQ. CDR3: CASSLEGGGETQYF. Written as DNA, the CDR3 is TGCGCCAGCAGCTTGGAGGGCGGAGGTGAGACCCAGTACTTC.

Here the CDR3 DNA reads TGTGCCAGCAGCCACCGACAGGGAGGATATGGCTACACCTTC. Protein sequence: CASSHRQGGYGYTF. The chain is built from TRBV14 and TRBJ1-2; TRBD1 matches 7 bases. Germline CDR1 is SGHDN and CDR2 is FVKESK. Trimming cost V 3 bases and J 5 bases; bases outside gene matches: 6. The CDR3 consists of 14 residues. Full variable domain (outside the CDR3, taken from reference TRBV14 and TRBJ1-2): EAGVTQFPSHSVIEKGQTVTLRCDPISGHDNLYWYRRVMGKEIKFLLHFVKESKQDESGMPNNRFLAERTGGTYSTLKVQPAELEDSGVYFCASSHRQGGYGYTFGSGTRLTVV.

The chain couples TRBV5-5 to TRBJ1-4, with D perhaps TRBD1 (5 bases). Trimming took 4 bases from V and 7 from J, leaving 17 bases between them. The CDR3 loop spans 15 amino acids. In germline, CDR1 is SGHKS, CDR2 YYEKEE (reference sequence). CDR3: CASSTGASGSEKLFF. As DNA, the CDR3 is TGTGCCAGCAGCACCGGGGCAAGCGGGAGTGAAAAACTGTTTTTT.

V gene TRBV27 combines with J gene TRBJ2-2; a weak D match, TRBD2 (5 bases). Germline V lookup: CDR1 MNHEY, CDR2 SMNVEV (reference sequence). This CDR3 has 14 residues. Trimming removed 4 bases from V and 7 bases from J, with 13 bases in between. The CDR3 coding sequence is TGTGCCAGCAGTTCGGTGCTAGCCCACGGGGAGCTGTTTTTT. This sequence encodes CASSSVLAHGELFF.

This clone occurred once. The rearrangement links TRBV4-1 to TRBJ2-1, with D perhaps matching TRBD2 (5 bases). CDR1 MGHRA and CDR2 YSYEKL come from the germline V gene. The CDR3 length is 12 residues. V was cut by 3 bases and J by 6 bases, with 6 bases left in between. The CDR3 coding sequence is TGCGCCAGCAGCCAGAGCGGCAATGAGCAGTTCTTC. The encoded protein is CASSQSGNEQFF.

The V gene is TRBV28, the J gene TRBJ2-7; D may be TRBD2 (6 bases). V lost 6 bases and J lost 6, with 12 bases in between. The V gene's germline CDR1 is MDHEN and CDR2 SYDVKM. This CDR3 has 12 amino acids. The CDR3 DNA is TGTGCCAGCAGCACCGTGGGGGGCGAGCAGTACTTC. Its translation is CASSTVGGEQYF.

This clone was detected a few times. In DNA form, the CDR3 reads TGTGCCAGCAGCTTTGGAGGGTATTGGGAGACCCAGTACTTC. It encodes CASSFGGYWETQYF. The V call is TRBV7-9, the J call TRBJ2-5, with a possible D match to TRBD2 (6 bases). Germline assignment: CDR1 SEHNR and CDR2 FQNEAQ (reference sequence). The CDR3 consists of 14 residues. The germline V and J ends were trimmed by 3 bases and 5 bases, with 13 bases remaining between them.

This rearrangement joins TRBV7-9 to TRBJ2-1; the match to TRBD2 covers 13 bases. The germline CDR1 and CDR2 sequences are SEHNR and FQNEAQ (reference sequence). J was trimmed by 4 bases and V by 2 bases; bases with no gene match: 2. The CDR3 consists of 16 residues. The CDR3 here is CASSLRTSGGYNEQFF. The CDR3 coding sequence is TGTGCCAGCAGCTTACGGACTAGCGGGGGTTACAATGAGCAGTTCTTC.

A single count supports this clone. The chain links TRBV15 to TRBJ2-1; D is perhaps TRBD2 (5 bases). Germline V CDR1 and CDR2: LNHNV, YYDKDF (reference sequence). V was trimmed by 5 bases and J by 2 bases, leaving 10 bases between them. The CDR3 has 14 amino acids. The CDR3 loop reads CATSSSRAYNEQFF. DNA for the CDR3: TGTGCCACCAGCTCCTCGCGGGCCTACAATGAGCAGTTCTTC. The variable domain in full, with the rest retrieved from reference TRBV15 and TRBJ2-1, is DAMVIQNPRYQVTQFGKPVTLSCSQTLNHNVMYWYQQKSSQAPKLLFHYYDKDFNNEADTPDNFQSRRPNTSFCFLDIRSPGLGDTAMYLCATSSSRAYNEQFFGPGTRLTVL.

The V gene is TRBV2, the J gene TRBJ2-3; D gene ambiguous. CDR3 length: 12 residues. V was trimmed by 6 bases and J by 0 bases, leaving 4 bases between them. CDR1 SNHLY and CDR2 FYNNEI come from the germline V gene. The DNA of the CDR3 is TGTGCCAGCAGGCGGAGCACAGATACGCAGTATTTT. This gives the protein CASRRSTDTQYF. Full variable domain (outside the CDR3, taken from reference TRBV2 and TRBJ2-3): EPEVTQTPSHQVTQMGQEVILRCVPISNHLYFYWYRQILGQKVEFLVSFYNNEISEKSEIFDDQFSVERPDGSNFTLKIRSTKLEDSAMYFCASRRSTDTQYFGPGTRLTVL.

CDR3 sequence reads: CASSPRQGVLYEQYF. CDR3 nucleotides: TGTGCCAGCAGTCCCAGACAGGGGGTTCTCTACGAGCAGTACTTC. The genes are TRBV27 and TRBJ2-7; 9 nucleotides agree with TRBD1. V was clipped by 5 bases and J by 3 bases; unmatched bases: 8. Germline assignment: CDR1 MNHEY and CDR2 SMNVEV (reference sequence). The CDR3 has 15 residues.

This chain uses TRBV16 with TRBJ2-1; tentatively, D is TRBD2 (5 bases). Germline values: CDR1 KGHSY, CDR2 FQNENV. The CDR3 spans 13 residues. V was shortened by 4 bases and J by 9 bases, with 13 bases between the two germline ends. CDR3 DNA: TGTGCCAGCAGCCCCTCCGGGGTCTCTGAGCAGTTCTTC. It encodes CASSPSGVSEQFF.

The chain couples TRBV28 to TRBJ2-7, with D possibly TRBD2 on 6 matching bases. Between the trimmed V and J ends, which lost 2 bases and 7 bases, there was a span of 18 bases. CDR1 and CDR2 from the germline V gene are MDHEN and SYDVKM. The CDR3 has 15 residues. The CDR3 DNA is TGTGCCAGCAGTTTAGCCACCCAACGGAGGGATGAGCAGTACTTC. Translated: CASSLATQRRDEQYF.

The chain employs TRBV6-1 and TRBJ2-7; TRBD2 matches at 10 bases. Germline CDR1 is MNHNS and CDR2 is SASEGT. The junction had 9 bases not matched to a gene; V was cut back by 7 bases and J by 6 bases. This CDR3 region has 14 residues. Here the CDR3 reads CASTISGRLSEQYF. For the CDR3, the DNA is TGTGCCAGCACCATTAGCGGGAGGCTTTCCGAGCAGTACTTC.

The CDR3 is CASSEEGNSPLHF. In DNA, the CDR3 is TGTGCCAGCAGCGAGGAGGGAAATTCACCCCTCCACTTT. The V gene is TRBV2, the J gene TRBJ1-6; no clear D. This CDR3 is built from 13 residues. Germline CDR1 and CDR2: SNHLY and FYNNEI. The V and J ends lost 6 bases and 7 bases respectively, with 10 bases between them.

V usage is TRBV4-2 and J usage is TRBJ1-3, with 9 bases lining up with TRBD1. CDR3 length equals 16 residues. Trimming at V came to 2 bases and at J to 2 bases, leaving 4 bases not matched to a gene. The germline CDR1 and CDR2 sequences are LGHNA and YNFKEQ. The CDR3 is CASSQRDRVPGNTIYF. CDR3 DNA: TGTGCCAGCAGCCAAAGGGACAGGGTACCTGGAAACACCATATATTTT.

The chain carries TRBV7-9 and TRBJ2-7; TRBD1 matches at 7 bases. The germline CDR1 and CDR2 sequences are SEHNR and FQNEAQ (reference sequence). With V trimmed by 6 bases and J by 0 bases, 2 bases remained unmatched. CDR3 length: 13 amino acids. CDR3 DNA sequence: TGTGCCAGCAGGAGGGACAGCTCCTACGAGCAGTACTTC. Protein sequence: CASRRDSSYEQYF. Filled out from reference TRBV7-9 and TRBJ2-7, the complete variable domain reads DTGVSQNPRHKITKRGQNVTFRCDPISEHNRLYWYRQTLGQGPEFLTYFQNEAQLEKSRLLSDRFSAERPKGSFSTLEIQRTEQGDSAMYLCASRRDSSYEQYFGPGTRLTVT.

This chain joins TRBV27 and TRBJ1-6; 7 bases map to TRBD1. Germline-derived CDR1 and CDR2 are MNHEY and SMNVEV (reference sequence). With 3 bases clipped from V and 4 bases from J, the junction kept 6 bases outside the gene matches. The CDR3 consists of 16 residues. Here the CDR3 reads CASSLAGTEYNSPLHF. CDR3 sequence (DNA): TGTGCCAGCAGTTTGGCCGGGACAGAGTATAATTCACCCCTCCACTTT.

The V call is TRBV7-8, the J call TRBJ2-1; no definite D call. CDR3 length: 12 amino acids. Trimming shortened V by 3 bases and J by 7 bases, and 7 bases separated the two germline ends. The germline V gene encodes CDR1 SGHVS and CDR2 FQNEAQ. CDR3: CASSFDWNEQFF. The CDR3 bases are TGTGCCAGCAGCTTCGACTGGAATGAGCAGTTCTTC.

The chain is built from TRBV4-3 and TRBJ2-3, with no clear D. Deletions cut 1 base from V and 6 bases from J, with 11 bases between. The CDR3 extends over 14 amino acids. The germline CDR1 and CDR2 sequences are LGHNA and YSLEER. For the CDR3, the DNA is TGCGCCAGCAGCCAAGGGCTCTCCAGGGATACGCAGTATTTT. This translates into CASSQGLSRDTQYF.